The T cell receptor beta chain under discussion was sequenced for a study of beta chain features in type 1 diabetes. Every participating donor gave one draw, a heparinised blood sample averaging approximately 110 mL. General study results and limits: Shorter templates might be favored by PCR, and equally so in patients and in controls. Patients with type 1 diabetes showed fewer VDJ junction insertions and more deletions. Patients' naive, central memory and regulatory TCRB repertoires appeared more alike than those of healthy donors. Moderate but significant shortening of TCRB CDR3s was recorded in all four CD4+ subsets from Type 1 diabetes patients.

Comments on this clone: Its target is unknown.

The entirety of the isolated RNA underwent reverse transcription, so expressed TCRB transcripts were sequenced. Profiling relied on immunoSEQ multiplex PCR, and the TCRdb table lists in-frame clones only, not all of them. The sample lists 550,000 to 850,000 clones, 13% occurring once. The source is a man aged 18 to 30 with type 1 diabetes. The sample taken for sequencing was naive CD4+ T cells from blood.

The CDR3 protein is CASSPPSLYNEQFF. CDR3 DNA sequence: TGTGCCAGCTCACCCCCATCTCTCTACAATGAGCAGTTCTTC. The chain recombines TRBV18 with TRBJ2-1, with D hard to call. CDR1 is KGHSH and CDR2 is LQKENI in the germline V gene. V was clipped by 3 bases and J by 3 bases, with 9 bases between them. The CDR3 has 14 residues.